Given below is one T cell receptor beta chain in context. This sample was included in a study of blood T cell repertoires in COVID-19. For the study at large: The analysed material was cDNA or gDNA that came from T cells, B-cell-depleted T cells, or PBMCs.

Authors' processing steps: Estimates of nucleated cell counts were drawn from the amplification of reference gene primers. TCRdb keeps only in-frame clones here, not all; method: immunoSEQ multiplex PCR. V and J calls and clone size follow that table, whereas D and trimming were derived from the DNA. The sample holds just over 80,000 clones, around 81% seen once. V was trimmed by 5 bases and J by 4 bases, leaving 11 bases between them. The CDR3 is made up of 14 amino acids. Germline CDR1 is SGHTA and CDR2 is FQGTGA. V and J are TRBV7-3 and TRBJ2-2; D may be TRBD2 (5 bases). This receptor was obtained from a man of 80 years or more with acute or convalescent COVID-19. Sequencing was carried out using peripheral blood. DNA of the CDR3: TGTGCCAGCAGCGCGACGGGGATCACCGGGGAGCTGTTTTTT. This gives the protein CASSATGITGELFF.